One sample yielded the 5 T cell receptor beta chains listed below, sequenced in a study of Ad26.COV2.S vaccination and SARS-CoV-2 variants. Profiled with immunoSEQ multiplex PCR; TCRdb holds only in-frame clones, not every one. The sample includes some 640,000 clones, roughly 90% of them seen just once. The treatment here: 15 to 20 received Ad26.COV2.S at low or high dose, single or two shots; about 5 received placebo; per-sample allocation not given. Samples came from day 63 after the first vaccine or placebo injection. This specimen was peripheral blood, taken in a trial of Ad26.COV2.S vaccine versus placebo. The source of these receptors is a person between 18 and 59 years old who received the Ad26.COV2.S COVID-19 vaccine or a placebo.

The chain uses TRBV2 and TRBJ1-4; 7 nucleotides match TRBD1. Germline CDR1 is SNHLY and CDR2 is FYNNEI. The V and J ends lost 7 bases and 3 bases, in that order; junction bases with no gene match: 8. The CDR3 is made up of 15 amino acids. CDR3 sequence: CASTGTAAANEKLFF. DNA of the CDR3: TGTGCCAGCACCGGGACAGCCGCTGCTAATGAAAAACTGTTTTTT.

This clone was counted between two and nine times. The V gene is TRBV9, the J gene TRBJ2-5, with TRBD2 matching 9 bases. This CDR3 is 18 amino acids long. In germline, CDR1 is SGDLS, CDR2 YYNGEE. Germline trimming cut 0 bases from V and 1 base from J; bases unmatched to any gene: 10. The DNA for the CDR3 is TGTGCCAGCAGCGTAGAAGGAGGGCTAGCGGGGACCCAAGAGACCCAGTACTTC. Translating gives CASSVEGGLAGTQETQYF.

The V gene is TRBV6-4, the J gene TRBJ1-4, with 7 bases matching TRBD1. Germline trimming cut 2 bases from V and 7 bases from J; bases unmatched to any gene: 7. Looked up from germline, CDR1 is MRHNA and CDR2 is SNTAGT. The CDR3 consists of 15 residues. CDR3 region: CASSDRRTGLEKLFF. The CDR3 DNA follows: TGTGCCAGCAGTGACAGGCGGACAGGCCTTGAAAAACTGTTTTTT.

In DNA form, the CDR3 reads TGCGCCAGCAGCCCCTCCCCTAGGAGTTTCCCCGGCTATCAGCCCCAGCATTTT. The encoded protein is CASSPSPRSFPGYQPQHF. This chain links TRBV4-1 with TRBJ1-5, with D uncertain. Germline-derived CDR1 and CDR2 are MGHRA and YSYEKL. The CDR3 is 18 residues long. Trimming removed 4 bases from V and 5 bases from J, with 24 bases in between.

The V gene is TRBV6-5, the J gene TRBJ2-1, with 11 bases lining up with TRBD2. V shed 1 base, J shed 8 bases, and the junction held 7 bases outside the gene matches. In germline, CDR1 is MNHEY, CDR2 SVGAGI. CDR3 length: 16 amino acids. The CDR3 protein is CASSYFLAGGSHEQFF. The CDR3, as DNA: TGTGCCAGCAGTTACTTTCTAGCGGGGGGAAGCCATGAGCAGTTCTTC.